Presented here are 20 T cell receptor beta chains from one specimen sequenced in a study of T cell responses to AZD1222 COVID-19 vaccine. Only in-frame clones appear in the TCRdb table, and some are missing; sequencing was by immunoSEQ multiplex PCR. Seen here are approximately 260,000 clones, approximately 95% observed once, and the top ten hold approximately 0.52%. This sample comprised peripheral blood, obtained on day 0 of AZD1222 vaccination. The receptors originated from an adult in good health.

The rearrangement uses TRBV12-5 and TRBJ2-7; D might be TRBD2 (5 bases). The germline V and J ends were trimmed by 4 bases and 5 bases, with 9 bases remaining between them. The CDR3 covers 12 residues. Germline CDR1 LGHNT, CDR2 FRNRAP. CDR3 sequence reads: CASGSGGDEQYF. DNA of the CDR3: TGTGCTAGTGGTTCCGGAGGCGACGAGCAGTACTTC.

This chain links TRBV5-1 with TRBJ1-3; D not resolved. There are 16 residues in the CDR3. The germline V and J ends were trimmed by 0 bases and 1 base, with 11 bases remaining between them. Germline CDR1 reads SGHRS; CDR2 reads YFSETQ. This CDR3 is CASSLAAAPSGNTIYF. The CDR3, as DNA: TGCGCCAGCAGCTTGGCGGCGGCCCCTTCTGGAAACACCATATATTTT.

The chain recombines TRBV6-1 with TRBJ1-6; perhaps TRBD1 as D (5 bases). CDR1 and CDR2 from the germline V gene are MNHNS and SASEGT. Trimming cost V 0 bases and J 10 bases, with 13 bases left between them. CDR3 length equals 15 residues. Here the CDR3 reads CASSEAGEGWSPLHF. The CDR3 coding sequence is TGTGCCAGCAGTGAAGCGGGGGAGGGCTGGTCACCCCTCCACTTT.

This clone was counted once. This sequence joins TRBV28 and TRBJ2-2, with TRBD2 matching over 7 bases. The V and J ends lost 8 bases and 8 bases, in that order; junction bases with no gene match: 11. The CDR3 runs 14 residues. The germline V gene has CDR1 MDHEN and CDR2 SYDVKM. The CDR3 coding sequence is TGTGCCAGCGGCGGGACTACTTCTTTGGGGGAGCTGTTTTTT. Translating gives CASGGTTSLGELFF.

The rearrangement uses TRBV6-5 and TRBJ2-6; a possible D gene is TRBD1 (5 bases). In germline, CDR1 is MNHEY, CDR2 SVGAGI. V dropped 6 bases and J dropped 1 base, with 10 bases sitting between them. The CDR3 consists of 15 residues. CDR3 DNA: TGTGCCAGCAGGCAAGACAGATCTGGGGCCAACGTCCTGACTTTC. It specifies CASRQDRSGANVLTF.

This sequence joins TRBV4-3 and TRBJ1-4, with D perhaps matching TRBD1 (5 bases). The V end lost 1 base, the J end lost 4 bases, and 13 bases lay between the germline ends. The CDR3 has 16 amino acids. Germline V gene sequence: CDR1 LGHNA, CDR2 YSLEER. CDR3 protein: CASSQAWGEGNEKLFF. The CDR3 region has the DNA TGCGCCAGCAGCCAAGCCTGGGGGGAGGGTAATGAAAAACTGTTTTTT.

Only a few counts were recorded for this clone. The CDR3 DNA is TGTGCCAGCAGTTTCGGACTGAACACTGAAGCTTTCTTT. Protein sequence: CASSFGLNTEAFF. This chain joins TRBV27 and TRBJ1-1; D gene unclear. V was shortened by 3 bases and J by 0 bases, with 5 bases between the two germline ends. This CDR3 spans 13 amino acids. Germline CDR1 reads MNHEY; CDR2 reads SMNVEV (reference sequence).

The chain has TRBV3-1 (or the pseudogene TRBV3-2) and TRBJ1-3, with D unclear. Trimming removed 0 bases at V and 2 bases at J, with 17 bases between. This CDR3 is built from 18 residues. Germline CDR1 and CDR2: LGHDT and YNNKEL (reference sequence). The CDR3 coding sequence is TGTGCCAGCAGCCAAGAATCTCATTTAAATCTAGCTGGAAACACCATATATTTT. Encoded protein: CASSQESHLNLAGNTIYF.

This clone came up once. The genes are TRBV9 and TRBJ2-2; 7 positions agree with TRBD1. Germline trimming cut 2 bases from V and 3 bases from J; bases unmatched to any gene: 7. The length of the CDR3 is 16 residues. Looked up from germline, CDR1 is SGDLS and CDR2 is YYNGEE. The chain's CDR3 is CASSVDWTGHTGELFF. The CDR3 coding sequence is TGTGCCAGCAGCGTCGATTGGACAGGTCACACCGGGGAGCTGTTTTTT.

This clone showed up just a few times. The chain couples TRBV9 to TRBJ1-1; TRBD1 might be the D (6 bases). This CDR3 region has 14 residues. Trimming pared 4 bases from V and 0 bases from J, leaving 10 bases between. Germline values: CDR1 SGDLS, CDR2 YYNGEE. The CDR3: CASSPRGLNTEAFF. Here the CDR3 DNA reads TGTGCCAGCAGCCCCCGGGGGCTGAACACTGAAGCTTTCTTT.

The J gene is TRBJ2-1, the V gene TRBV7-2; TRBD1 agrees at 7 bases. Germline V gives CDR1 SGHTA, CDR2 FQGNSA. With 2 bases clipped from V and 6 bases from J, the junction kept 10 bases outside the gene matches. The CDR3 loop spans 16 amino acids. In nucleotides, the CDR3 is TGTGCCAGCAGCTTAAGTTCGACAGGGTGGGGCAATGAGCAGTTCTTC. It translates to CASSLSSTGWGNEQFF.

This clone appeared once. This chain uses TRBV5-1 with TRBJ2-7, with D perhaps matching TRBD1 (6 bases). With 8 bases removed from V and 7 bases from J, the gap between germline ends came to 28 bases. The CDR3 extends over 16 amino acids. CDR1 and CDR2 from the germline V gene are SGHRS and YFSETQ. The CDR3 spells CASTPSNRRGLGEQYF. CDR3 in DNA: TGCGCCAGTACCCCAAGTAACCGCAGGGGCTTGGGGGAGCAGTACTTC.

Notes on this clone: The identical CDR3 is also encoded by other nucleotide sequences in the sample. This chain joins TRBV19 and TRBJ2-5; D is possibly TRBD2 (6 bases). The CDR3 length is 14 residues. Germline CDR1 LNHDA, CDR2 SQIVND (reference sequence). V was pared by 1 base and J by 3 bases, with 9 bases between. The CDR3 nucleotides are TGTGCCAGTAGTATAGGGGGAGGAGAAGAGACCCAGTACTTC. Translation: CASSIGGGEETQYF.

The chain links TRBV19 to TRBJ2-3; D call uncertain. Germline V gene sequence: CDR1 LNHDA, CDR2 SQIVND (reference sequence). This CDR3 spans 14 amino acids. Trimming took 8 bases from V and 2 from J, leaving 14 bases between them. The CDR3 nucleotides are TGTGCCAGTGCCCCCGGCTCTGCCACAGATACGCAGTATTTT. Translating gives CASAPGSATDTQYF.

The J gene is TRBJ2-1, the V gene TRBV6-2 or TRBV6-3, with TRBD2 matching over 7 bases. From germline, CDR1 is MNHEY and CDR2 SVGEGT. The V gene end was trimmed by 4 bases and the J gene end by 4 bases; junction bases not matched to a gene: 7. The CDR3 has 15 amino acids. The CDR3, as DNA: TGTGCCAGCAGTTCGACTAGCCCGCAATACAATGAGCAGTTCTTC. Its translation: CASSSTSPQYNEQFF.

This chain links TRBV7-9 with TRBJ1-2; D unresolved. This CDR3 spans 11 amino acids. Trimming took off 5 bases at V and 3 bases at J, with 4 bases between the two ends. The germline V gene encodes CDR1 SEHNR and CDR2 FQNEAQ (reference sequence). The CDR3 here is CASSGDYGYTF. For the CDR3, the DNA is TGTGCCAGCAGCGGGGACTATGGCTACACCTTC.

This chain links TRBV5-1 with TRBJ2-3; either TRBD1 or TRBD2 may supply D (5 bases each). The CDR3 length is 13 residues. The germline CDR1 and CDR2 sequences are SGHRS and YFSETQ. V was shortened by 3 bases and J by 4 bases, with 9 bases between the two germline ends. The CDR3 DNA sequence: TGCGCCAGCAGCTGCCCGGGGCCAGATACGCAGTATTTT. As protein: CASSCPGPDTQYF.

This CDR3 is CASSRGLADTPADTQYF. Written as DNA, the CDR3 is TGCGCCAGCAGCCGGGGACTAGCTGACACCCCCGCAGATACGCAGTATTTT. The V and J genes are TRBV5-1 and TRBJ2-3; 9 positions agree with TRBD2. Germline V lookup: CDR1 SGHRS, CDR2 YFSETQ. J was trimmed by 4 bases and V by 4 bases; bases with no gene match: 13. The CDR3 runs to 17 residues. The whole variable domain, filled in from reference TRBV5-1 and TRBJ2-3, reads KAGVTQTPRYLIKTRGQQVTLSCSPISGHRSVSWYQQTPGQGLQFLFEYFSETQRNKGNFPGRFSGRQFSNSRSEMNVSTLELGDSALYLCASSRGLADTPADTQYFGPGTRLTVL.

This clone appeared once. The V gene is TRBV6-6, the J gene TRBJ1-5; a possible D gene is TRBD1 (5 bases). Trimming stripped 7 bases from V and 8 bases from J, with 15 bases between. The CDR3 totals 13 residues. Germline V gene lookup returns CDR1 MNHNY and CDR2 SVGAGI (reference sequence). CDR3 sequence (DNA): TGTGCCAGCACTACAGGCAGGGCCAAGCCCCAGCATTTT. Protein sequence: CASTTGRAKPQHF.

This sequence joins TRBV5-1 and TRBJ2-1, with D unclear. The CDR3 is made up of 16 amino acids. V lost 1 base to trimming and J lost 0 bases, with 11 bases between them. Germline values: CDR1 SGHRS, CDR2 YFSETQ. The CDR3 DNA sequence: TGCGCCAGCAGCTTGCTTCAGTCCGGCTCCTACAATGAGCAGTTCTTC. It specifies CASSLLQSGSYNEQFF.